These 7 T cell receptor beta chains were sequenced from one sample in a study of human T cells and chemical hapten exposure. Indicated time point: patch test 1, 2 weeks after DPC sensitization. Treatment indicated: therapeutic diphenylcyclopropenone sensitization with weekly scalp DPC. TCRdb analysed the RACE reads with MiXCR anew, one entry per CDR3 protein. This sample yields around 52,000 distinct CDR3 sequences, of which about 9.6% are seen a single time; about 14% belongs to the top ten. The material sequenced was whole blood, taken in connection with sensitization to the hapten diphenylcyclopropenone (DPC). The receptors were sampled from a woman in her forties with alopecia areata. Some clones in this sample may be carry-over from other donors' samples.

The rearrangement joins TRBV19 to TRBJ1-5, with unresolved D. Trimming shortened V by 3 bases and J by 0 bases, and 15 bases separated the two germline ends. Germline V gene lookup returns CDR1 LNHDA and CDR2 SQIVND (reference sequence). This CDR3 region has 17 residues. DNA for the CDR3: TGTGCCAGTAGTATTACGGGCAGGAGCTATAGCAATCAGCCCCAGCATTTT. It specifies CASSITGRSYSNQPQHF.

As regards this clonotype: A read error may explain this, as a much larger clone is one base away. The gene calls are TRBV24-1 and TRBJ2-3; possibly TRBD1 or TRBD2 for D (5 bases each). The CDR3 is made up of 14 amino acids. Germline CDR1 is KGHDR and CDR2 is SFDVKD. The DNA of the CDR3 is TGTGCCACCAGTGGGAAGGGACGCACAGAAACGCAGTATTTT. This encodes CATSGKGRTETQYF.

The genes are TRBV20-1 and TRBJ2-1, with no clear D. The CDR3 runs to 12 residues. The V gene's germline CDR1 is DFQATT and CDR2 SNEGSKA (reference sequence). V was clipped by 1 base and J by 5 bases, with 6 bases between them. CDR3 sequence: CSARVVNNEQFF. The CDR3, as DNA: TGCAGTGCTAGAGTAGTAAACAATGAGCAGTTCTTC.

In this sample, this clonotype turned up many times. The genes are TRBV3-1 and TRBJ2-5; 7 bases align to TRBD1. The CDR3 is 13 residues long. Unmatched junction bases numbered 2, after V lost 4 bases and J lost 3 bases. Germline CDR1 LGHDT, CDR2 YNNKEL (reference sequence). CDR3 region: CASSPGTEETQYF. The CDR3 coding sequence is TGTGCCAGCAGCCCCGGGACAGAAGAGACCCAGTACTTC.

The gene calls are TRBV2 and TRBJ1-1; TRBD1 is a possible D gene (6 bases). Germline CDR1 SNHLY, CDR2 FYNNEI. Trimming cost V 1 base and J 4 bases, with 16 bases left between them. The CDR3 runs 16 residues. The CDR3: CASSEEDGTLGTEAFF. DNA of the CDR3: TGTGCCAGCAGTGAAGAGGACGGGACATTGGGCACTGAAGCTTTCTTT.

This clonotype showed up just a few times. CDR3: CASSLSGGTDTQYF. The CDR3 DNA reads as TGCGCCAGCAGCTTGAGCGGGGGCACAGATACGCAGTATTTT. This chain connects TRBV5-1 to TRBJ2-3, with 7 bases lining up with TRBD2. The J segment lost 1 base and the V segment lost 1 base, leaving 0 bases of the junction unmatched. The CDR3 is 14 residues long. CDR1 and CDR2 from the germline V gene are SGHRS and YFSETQ.

This clonotype was detected many times. The J gene is TRBJ2-1, the V gene TRBV20-1; 9 bases match TRBD1. Per the germline V gene, CDR1 is DFQATT and CDR2 is SNEGSKA (reference sequence). Trimming cost V 0 bases and J 0 bases; bases outside gene matches: 3. This CDR3 region has 16 residues. The CDR3 nucleotides read TGCAGTGCTAGAGAAGAGGACAGGGGCTCCTACAATGAGCAGTTCTTC. Its translation is CSAREEDRGSYNEQFF.